A single sample is the source of the 18 T cell receptor beta chains below, sequenced in a study of blood T cell repertoires in COVID-19. Clones were sequenced by immunoSEQ multiplex PCR, and TCRdb holds only the in-frame ones, with some missing. The table has roughly 290,000 clones, about four fifths seen once. Material: peripheral blood. These receptors all stem from a person aged 65-85 years with COVID-19, enrolled during active disease.

The V and J genes are TRBV27 and TRBJ2-7, with 11 positions matching TRBD1. Trimming at V came to 6 bases and at J to 4 bases, leaving 5 bases not matched to a gene. The germline gives CDR1 MNHEY, CDR2 SMNVEV (reference sequence). This CDR3 region has 14 residues. The CDR3 is CASRPGQGVYEQYF. CDR3 sequence (DNA): TGTGCCAGCAGACCGGGACAGGGGGTATACGAGCAGTACTTC.

This clone turned up a few times. DNA of the CDR3: TGTGCCAGCAGCCAGGAAAGGGGTCAGCCCCAGCATTTT. This sequence encodes CASSQERGQPQHF. The rearrangement uses TRBV16 and TRBJ1-5; D perhaps matches TRBD1 (5 bases). The CDR3 is made up of 13 amino acids. Trimming stripped 3 bases from V and 6 bases from J, with 9 bases between. CDR1 KGHSY and CDR2 FQNENV come from the germline V gene.

The chain joins TRBV4-1 to TRBJ1-1, with 12 bases that match TRBD1. The V gene's germline CDR1 is MGHRA and CDR2 YSYEKL. This CDR3 has 16 residues. Trimming cost V 1 base and J 10 bases; bases outside gene matches: 10. CDR3 sequence reads: CASSQGRGTGGSRAFF. The CDR3 region has the DNA TGCGCCAGCAGCCAAGGGAGGGGGACAGGGGGCTCCCGAGCTTTCTTT.

This sequence joins TRBV5-6 and TRBJ1-2, with unresolved D. The CDR3 covers 11 residues. Per the germline V gene, CDR1 is SGHDT and CDR2 is YYEEEE. V was trimmed by 4 bases and J by 9 bases, leaving 10 bases between them. The CDR3 nucleotides read TGTGCCAGCAGCCGGGAATTCAGCTACACCTTC. This encodes CASSREFSYTF.

The chain employs TRBV7-2 and TRBJ2-7, with 7 bases identical to TRBD1. V lost 5 bases, J lost 0 bases, and 4 bases stayed unmatched. This CDR3 region has 14 residues. The germline V gene encodes CDR1 SGHTA and CDR2 FQGNSA. This chain's CDR3 is CASSPRDSSYEQYF. The CDR3 bases are TGTGCCAGCAGCCCCAGGGACAGCTCCTACGAGCAGTACTTC.

The count of this clone is one. The rearrangement joins TRBV15 to TRBJ2-1; possible D gene TRBD2, 5 bases. The CDR3 is made up of 13 amino acids. The ends were cut back, 3 bases at V and 3 bases at J, with 6 bases in the middle. Germline V gene sequence: CDR1 LNHNV, CDR2 YYDKDF (reference sequence). The CDR3 bases are TGTGCCACCAGCAGGGGAGTCTACAATGAGCAGTTCTTC. It is translated as CATSRGVYNEQFF.

The V gene is TRBV5-1, the J gene TRBJ2-7, with TRBD2 identical over 9 bases. The ends lost 0 bases at V and 0 bases at J; junction bases unmatched: 4. Germline V lookup: CDR1 SGHRS, CDR2 YFSETQ. The CDR3 consists of 16 residues. In DNA, the CDR3 is TGCGCCAGCAGCTTGGAAGCGGGGGGTGGCTCCTACGAGCAGTACTTC. Protein product: CASSLEAGGGSYEQYF.

In this sample, this clone turned up once. This chain connects TRBV7-2 to TRBJ2-1; D possibly corresponds to TRBD2 (6 bases). Per germline, CDR1 SGHTA and CDR2 FQGNSA. V was cut by 0 bases and J by 2 bases, with 14 bases left in between. The CDR3 is 17 residues long. CDR3 sequence: CASSLAISGETYNEQFF. The CDR3 nucleotides read TGTGCCAGCAGCTTAGCGATTAGCGGTGAAACCTACAATGAGCAGTTCTTC. The full variable domain, with the rest looked up from reference TRBV7-2 and TRBJ2-1, is GAGVSQSPSNKVTEKGKDVELRCDPISGHTALYWYRQSLGQGLEFLIYFQGNSAPDKSGLPSDRFSAERTGGSVSTLTIQRTQQEDSAVYLCASSLAISGETYNEQFFGPGTRLTVL.

The V and J genes are TRBV7-9 and TRBJ2-7, with a tentative D call TRBD2 (5 bases). Between the trimmed V and J ends, which lost 4 bases and 2 bases, there was a span of 12 bases. The CDR3 is 14 residues long. Germline CDR1 is SEHNR and CDR2 is FQNEAQ (reference sequence). The CDR3 DNA sequence: TGTGCCAGCAGCTCTCCGGGATTCCCCTACGAGCAGTACTTC. Residues: CASSSPGFPYEQYF.

This clone came up a few times. CDR3 coding DNA: TGTGCCAGTGCCCGGGGACTAGCTAGCGATGAGCAGTTCTTC. This sequence encodes CASARGLASDEQFF. This chain joins TRBV19 and TRBJ2-1; 9 bases match TRBD2. The CDR3 covers 14 residues. The V segment lost 8 bases and the J segment 8 bases; nucleotides outside the gene matches: 10. Germline V gene sequence: CDR1 LNHDA, CDR2 SQIVND (reference sequence).

The chain has TRBV19 and TRBJ1-1; 8 positions match TRBD1. Trimming removed 7 bases from V and 1 base from J; junction bases left unmatched: 8. The CDR3 contains 15 residues. Germline CDR1 and CDR2: LNHDA and SQIVND (reference sequence). CDR3 sequence reads: CASKTSGQGNTEAFF. In nucleotides, the CDR3 is TGTGCCAGTAAGACCTCTGGACAGGGGAACACTGAAGCTTTCTTT.

The chain is built from TRBV3-1 (or the pseudogene TRBV3-2) and TRBJ2-7, with TRBD2 matching 7 bases. The J segment lost 2 bases and the V segment lost 2 bases, leaving 6 bases of the junction unmatched. CDR3 length: 15 residues. Looked up from germline, CDR1 is LGHDT and CDR2 is YNNKEL (reference sequence). CDR3 sequence (DNA): TGTGCCAGCAGCCAACCGGGACTACTAGCCTACGAGCAGTACTTC. It codes for CASSQPGLLAYEQYF.

The chain is built from TRBV6-5 and TRBJ2-7, with 8 nucleotides matching TRBD1. The germline CDR1 and CDR2 sequences are MNHEY and SVGAGI. V shed 8 bases, J shed 7 bases, and the junction held 13 bases outside the gene matches. The CDR3 is 14 amino acids. CDR3 coding DNA: TGTGCCAGCGAAGACTGGACAGGGCGCGGGGAGCAGTACTTC. Translating gives CASEDWTGRGEQYF.

The rearrangement uses TRBV2 and TRBJ2-7, with 8 bases matching TRBD2. Losses at the gene ends were 7 bases for V and 4 bases for J; bases not matched to a gene: 9. The CDR3 spans 14 residues. Germline V lookup: CDR1 SNHLY, CDR2 FYNNEI. This CDR3 reads CASIPPGGPYEQYF. The CDR3 DNA is TGTGCCAGCATCCCCCCGGGAGGGCCTTACGAGCAGTACTTC. Complete variable domain (other parts from reference TRBV2 and TRBJ2-7): EPEVTQTPSHQVTQMGQEVILRCVPISNHLYFYWYRQILGQKVEFLVSFYNNEISEKSEIFDDQFSVERPDGSNFTLKIRSTKLEDSAMYFCASIPPGGPYEQYFGPGTRLTVT.

The V call is TRBV10-3, the J call TRBJ2-6; the D gene is possibly TRBD2 (7 bases). Trimming removed 5 bases from V and 2 bases from J, with 13 bases in between. The CDR3 spans 16 residues. Germline V CDR1 and CDR2: ENHRY, SYGVKD. The chain's CDR3 is CAISTGEGAGANVLTF. CDR3 DNA: TGTGCCATCAGTACCGGGGAGGGGGCTGGGGCCAACGTCCTGACTTTC.

The rearrangement links TRBV5-1 to TRBJ2-2; D might be TRBD2 (6 bases). Trimming left V 0 bases short and J 0 bases short, with 9 bases between. This CDR3 region has 16 residues. Germline CDR1 is SGHRS and CDR2 is YFSETQ. CDR3 residues: CASSLVPGANTGELFF. Here the CDR3 DNA reads TGCGCCAGCAGCTTGGTTCCGGGGGCGAACACCGGGGAGCTGTTTTTT.

This rearrangement joins TRBV6-2 or TRBV6-3 to TRBJ2-5; D remains ambiguous. This CDR3 contains 12 residues. V was cut by 4 bases and J by 2 bases, with 5 bases left in between. Germline V gives CDR1 MNHEY, CDR2 SVGEGT. In nucleotides, the CDR3 is TGTGCCAGCAGTTCCACACAAGAGACCCAGTACTTC. Encoded protein: CASSSTQETQYF.

The chain employs TRBV27 and TRBJ2-3; D perhaps matches TRBD2 (5 bases). Trimming pared 8 bases from V and 0 bases from J, leaving 12 bases between. CDR3 length: 14 amino acids. From germline, CDR1 is MNHEY and CDR2 SMNVEV (reference sequence). In nucleotides, the CDR3 is TGTGCCAGCGGAAGAGGGCGGAGCACAGATACGCAGTATTTT. Translation gives CASGRGRSTDTQYF.